The 22 T cell receptor beta chains below all came from one sample that was sequenced in a study of cytomegalovirus exposure and HLA in healthy donors. 13 Jbeta primers and 60 Vbeta primers were used for the PCR. Method: immunoSEQ multiplex PCR; TCRdb's copy keeps in-frame clones and lacks some. The repertoire consists of around 62,000 clones, with about three quarters occurring once and the leading ten covering about 8.8%. The specimen sequenced was PBMCs. These receptors came from a man aged 40-49 years in good health and CMV-seronegative.

The CDR3 nucleotides read TGTGCCACCAGCCCGGGACTAGCGGACACAGATACGCAGTATTTT. Its translation is CATSPGLADTDTQYF. The chain recombines TRBV15 with TRBJ2-3; 11 bases map to TRBD2. The CDR3 covers 15 residues. J gave up 2 bases and V 5 bases, and 3 bases lay outside the gene matches. Germline V gene lookup returns CDR1 LNHNV and CDR2 YYDKDF (reference sequence).

The V call is TRBV2, the J call TRBJ1-2; 7 bases are a match to TRBD1. Unmatched junction bases numbered 3, after V lost 4 bases and J lost 1 base. This CDR3 comprises 14 residues. Germline-derived CDR1 and CDR2 are SNHLY and FYNNEI. CDR3 in amino acids: CASSGDSDNYGYTF. The CDR3 DNA reads as TGTGCCAGCAGTGGGGACAGTGATAACTATGGCTACACCTTC.

In this sample, this clone turned up once. This chain joins TRBV2 and TRBJ2-1, with a weak D call TRBD2 (5 bases). This CDR3 spans 13 amino acids. V lost 0 bases, J lost 15 bases, and 15 bases lay in between. The V gene's germline CDR1 is SNHLY and CDR2 FYNNEI. CDR3 residues: CASSEAGERVRFF. Written as DNA, the CDR3 is TGTGCCAGCAGTGAAGCGGGAGAAAGGGTTCGGTTCTTC.

The gene calls are TRBV7-6 and TRBJ2-3; 9 nucleotides agree with TRBD2. Looked up from germline, CDR1 is SGHVS and CDR2 is FNYEAQ. There are 17 residues in the CDR3. The V and J ends lost 6 bases and 6 bases, in that order; junction bases with no gene match: 16. The CDR3 region has the DNA TGTGCCAGCAGTTACCAAAGGGCTAGCGGGATGGATGATACGCAGTATTTT. Residues: CASSYQRASGMDDTQYF. Using reference TRBV7-6 and TRBJ2-3 for the parts outside the CDR3, the full variable domain is GAGVSQSPRYKVTKRGQDVALRCDPISGHVSLYWYRQALGQGPEFLTYFNYEAQQDKSGLPNDRFSAERPEGSISTLTIQRTEQRDSAMYRCASSYQRASGMDDTQYFGPGTRLTVL.

The rearrangement joins TRBV6-5 to TRBJ2-2; 8 bases fit TRBD2. The V gene end was trimmed by 6 bases and the J gene end by 7 bases; junction bases not matched to a gene: 7. The germline CDR1 and CDR2 sequences are MNHEY and SVGAGI. CDR3 size: 14 residues. The CDR3 coding sequence is TGTGCCAGCAGATCGGGGGGGGCCTTCGGGGAGCTGTTTTTT. It specifies CASRSGGAFGELFF.

V is TRBV28 and J is TRBJ2-7, with 7 bases matching TRBD1. Germline V CDR1 and CDR2: MDHEN, SYDVKM. J was trimmed by 2 bases and V by 5 bases; bases with no gene match: 6. The CDR3 is 14 residues long. The CDR3 DNA is TGTGCCAGCAGTGGGACAGATTTAACCTACGAGCAGTACTTC. It yields the protein CASSGTDLTYEQYF.

The chain joins TRBV11-2 to TRBJ2-7, with 7 bases aligning to TRBD1. CDR3 size: 15 residues. V lost 5 bases to trimming and J lost 0 bases; unmatched junction nucleotides: 7. CDR1 and CDR2 (germline): SGHAT, FQNNGV. CDR3 DNA: TGTGCCAGCAGCCGAAGACAGGGAGACTCCTACGAGCAGTACTTC. It encodes CASSRRQGDSYEQYF. Full variable domain (rest looked up from reference TRBV11-2 and TRBJ2-7): EAGVAQSPRYKIIEKRQSVAFWCNPISGHATLYWYQQILGQGPKLLIQFQNNGVVDDSQLPKDRFSAERLKGVDSTLKIQPAKLEDSAVYLCASSRRQGDSYEQYFGPGTRLTVT.

The chain combines TRBV7-9 with TRBJ2-1, with D uncertain. Germline CDR1 and CDR2: SEHNR and FQNEAQ (reference sequence). CDR3 length equals 11 residues. Trimming cost V 8 bases and J 6 bases, with 8 bases left between them. CDR3 protein: CASGQVNEQFF. In nucleotides, the CDR3 is TGTGCCAGCGGGCAGGTCAATGAGCAGTTCTTC. Full variable domain (remainder filled in from reference TRBV7-9 and TRBJ2-1): DTGVSQNPRHKITKRGQNVTFRCDPISEHNRLYWYRQTLGQGPEFLTYFQNEAQLEKSRLLSDRFSAERPKGSFSTLEIQRTEQGDSAMYLCASGQVNEQFFGPGTRLTVL.

This clone has more than one count but fewer than ten. This sequence joins TRBV5-1 and TRBJ2-7; weak D call: TRBD2 (6 bases). The germline V gene has CDR1 SGHRS and CDR2 YFSETQ. CDR3 length: 15 residues. Trimming removed 5 bases from V and 2 bases from J, with 17 bases in between. CDR3 residues: CASSPLASSTYEQYF. The CDR3 DNA is TGCGCCAGCAGTCCTCTAGCGAGTTCCACCTACGAGCAGTACTTC.

The genes are TRBV11-2 and TRBJ2-5; tentatively, D is TRBD1 (5 bases). The DNA end lines up better with TRBJ2-7; the J call may be wrong. CDR1 is SGHAT, CDR2 FQNNGV, per germline. This CDR3 region has 16 residues. The CDR3 coding sequence is TGTGCCAGCAGCCTCCCGACCTTGACAGACTCCTACGAGCAGTACTTC. Translation gives CASSLPTLTDSYEQYF.

The chain couples TRBV7-3 to TRBJ2-1; D is perhaps TRBD2 (6 bases). V shed 5 bases and J shed 4 bases, with 15 bases lying between them. This CDR3 region has 15 residues. Per the germline V gene, CDR1 is SGHTA and CDR2 is FQGTGA. CDR3 DNA sequence: TGTGCCAGCAGCCCCCGCAGACTAGATTACAATGAGCAGTTCTTC. It specifies CASSPRRLDYNEQFF.

The chain recombines TRBV5-8 with TRBJ2-1, with 9 bases identical to TRBD2. Looked up from germline, CDR1 is SGHTS and CDR2 is YDEGEE. The junction had 2 bases not matched to a gene; V was cut back by 5 bases and J by 2 bases. The length of the CDR3 is 14 residues. This CDR3 reads CASRRGGPYNEQFF. The DNA of the CDR3 is TGTGCCAGCAGGCGGGGGGGCCCCTACAATGAGCAGTTCTTC.

This chain links TRBV7-8 with TRBJ1-1; TRBD1 matches 7 bases. The CDR3 covers 14 residues. Germline V gene lookup returns CDR1 SGHVS and CDR2 FQNEAQ. V lost 1 base to trimming and J lost 3 bases; unmatched junction nucleotides: 2. CDR3 sequence (DNA): TGTGCCAGCAGCTTAGTCAGGGGGGACACTGAAGCTTTCTTT. Translated: CASSLVRGDTEAFF.

This clone was counted at least ten times. The chain recombines TRBV25-1 with TRBJ1-1, with 9 bases matching TRBD1. There are 17 residues in the CDR3. CDR1 is MGHDK and CDR2 is SYGVNS in the germline V gene. V was pared by 4 bases and J by 4 bases, with 13 bases of the junction left unmatched. The CDR3: CASSVDGLGQGGTEAFF. CDR3 sequence (DNA): TGTGCCAGCAGTGTGGACGGCCTGGGACAGGGAGGCACTGAAGCTTTCTTT. The entire variable domain, with the rest obtained from reference TRBV25-1 and TRBJ1-1, is as follows: EADIYQTPRYLVIGTGKKITLECSQTMGHDKMYWYQQDPGMELHLIHYSYGVNSTEKGDLSSESTVSRIRTEHFPLTLESARPSHTSQYLCASSVDGLGQGGTEAFFGQGTRLTVV.

The chain uses TRBV18 and TRBJ2-3; 9 bases align to TRBD2. This CDR3 spans 16 amino acids. J gave up 3 bases and V 10 bases, and 14 bases lay outside the gene matches. Germline V CDR1 and CDR2: KGHSH, LQKENI. The CDR3 region is CATQLRPAGGTDTQYF. The DNA of the CDR3 is TGTGCCACCCAACTGCGCCCAGCGGGGGGAACAGATACGCAGTATTTT. The full variable domain, its missing parts supplied by reference TRBV18 and TRBJ2-3, is NAGVMQNPRHLVRRRGQEARLRCSPMKGHSHVYWYRQLPEEGLKFMVYLQKENIIDESGMPKERFSAEFPKEGPSILRIQQVVRGDSAAYFCATQLRPAGGTDTQYFGPGTRLTVL.

V gene TRBV7-9 combines with J gene TRBJ2-1; 7 bases line up with TRBD1. The CDR3 sequence is 15 residues long. The junction had 5 bases not matched to a gene; V was cut back by 0 bases and J by 6 bases. The germline gives CDR1 SEHNR, CDR2 FQNEAQ (reference sequence). The DNA for the CDR3 is TGTGCCAGCAGCTTAGCGTCGACAGGGCCCAATGAGCAGTTCTTC. Amino acid sequence: CASSLASTGPNEQFF.

The chain has TRBV5-5 and TRBJ2-1, with a possible D match to TRBD1 (7 bases). The CDR3 has 14 residues. Deletions cut 0 bases from V and 7 bases from J, with 11 bases between. Germline-derived CDR1 and CDR2 are SGHKS and YYEKEE (reference sequence). Here the CDR3 reads CASSLDPGGNEQFF. CDR3 bases: TGTGCCAGCAGCTTGGACCCAGGGGGGAATGAGCAGTTCTTC. The variable domain in full, with the rest retrieved from reference TRBV5-5 and TRBJ2-1, is DAGVTQSPTHLIKTRGQQVTLRCSPISGHKSVSWYQQVLGQGPQFIFQYYEKEERGRGNFPDRFSARQFPNYSSELNVNALLLGDSALYLCASSLDPGGNEQFFGPGTRLTVL.

The CDR3 bases are TGTGCCAGCAGCCTCCCCCGGGACAGGGGCCTCTACGAGCAGTACTTC. Protein sequence: CASSLPRDRGLYEQYF. The chain combines TRBV7-2 with TRBJ2-7, with 10 bases identical to TRBD1. The V segment lost 5 bases and the J segment 3 bases; nucleotides outside the gene matches: 10. CDR1 is SGHTA and CDR2 is FQGNSA in the germline V gene. The CDR3 runs 16 residues.

The chain recombines TRBV7-9 with TRBJ2-5, with 7 bases that match TRBD2. The CDR3 covers 16 residues. The germline gives CDR1 SEHNR, CDR2 FQNEAQ (reference sequence). With V trimmed by 5 bases and J by 4 bases, 13 bases remained unmatched. The CDR3 is CASSRRTGTIGETQYF. CDR3 bases: TGTGCCAGCAGCCGCAGAACCGGGACTATTGGAGAGACCCAGTACTTC.

The chain recombines TRBV6-5 with TRBJ2-1, with 7 bases matching TRBD1. With V trimmed by 0 bases and J by 6 bases, 8 bases remained unmatched. Germline V gene sequence: CDR1 MNHEY, CDR2 SVGAGI. CDR3 length equals 16 residues. DNA for the CDR3: TGTGCCAGCAGTTACTCGCGGCAAACAGGGGCCAATGAGCAGTTCTTC. This translates into CASSYSRQTGANEQFF.

A few counts support this clone. The rearrangement joins TRBV7-3 to TRBJ1-1; D is unresolved. Germline CDR1 SGHTA, CDR2 FQGTGA. The CDR3 is 13 amino acids. V was cut by 4 bases and J by 1 base, with 7 bases left in between. The CDR3 reads CASSSDRNTEAFF. Written as DNA, the CDR3 is TGTGCCAGCAGCTCAGATCGGAACACTGAAGCTTTCTTT.

This chain links TRBV5-1 with TRBJ1-4; D gene uncertain. Germline-derived CDR1 and CDR2 are SGHRS and YFSETQ. The CDR3 is 15 residues long. V was cut by 2 bases and J by 2 bases, with 10 bases left in between. CDR3 DNA sequence: TGCGCCAGCAGCTTAGCACTTTCTACTAATGAAAAACTGTTTTTT. Protein product: CASSLALSTNEKLFF.